A single sample gave rise to the 5 T cell receptor beta chains below, sequenced in a study of blood T cell repertoires in COVID-19. Produced via immunoSEQ multiplex PCR; TCRdb's table is partial and in-frame only. The table includes fewer than 150,000 clones, 70% to 85% detected once. Sequencing used peripheral blood. The origin of the receptors is a human donor in a cohort sampled during active COVID-19.

V is TRBV18 and J is TRBJ1-5; D may be TRBD1 (5 bases). The CDR3 runs to 14 residues. Trimming took 3 bases from V and 6 from J, leaving 12 bases between them. Germline CDR1 KGHSH, CDR2 LQKENI. The DNA for the CDR3 is TGTGCCAGCTCACCCTCAGGGAGGATTCAGCCCCAGCATTTT. This sequence encodes CASSPSGRIQPQHF.

The chain joins TRBV6-5 to TRBJ1-1; D remains unclear. The CDR3 is 14 residues long. CDR1 and CDR2 (germline): MNHEY, SVGAGI. Trimming took 0 bases from V and 3 from J, leaving 8 bases between them. Written as DNA, the CDR3 is TGTGCCAGCAGTTACTCGGAGCTCGACACTGAAGCTTTCTTT. Protein: CASSYSELDTEAFF.

The genes are TRBV6-2 or TRBV6-3 and TRBJ2-3; 7 bases fit TRBD1. V gave up 0 bases and J gave up 2 bases; unmatched junction bases: 2. The CDR3 totals 15 residues. CDR1 is MNHEY and CDR2 is SVGEGT in the germline V gene. DNA for the CDR3: TGTGCCAGCAGTTACTCGGGACAGACCACAGATACGCAGTATTTT. This gives the protein CASSYSGQTTDTQYF.

The chain links TRBV10-3 to TRBJ1-1; 7 bases agree with TRBD1. Germline loops: CDR1 ENHRY, CDR2 SYGVKD. The V and J ends lost 6 bases and 5 bases, in that order; junction bases with no gene match: 12. The CDR3 covers 15 residues. CDR3 nucleotide sequence: TGTGCCATCAGCCTAAGGGGGCCAGAGGGGACTGAAGCTTTCTTT. Translated, it gives CAISLRGPEGTEAFF.

Only a few counts were recorded for this clone. V is TRBV2 and J is TRBJ1-5; TRBD1 matches 8 bases. CDR3 length: 14 amino acids. CDR1 and CDR2 from the germline V gene are SNHLY and FYNNEI. Losses at the gene ends were 6 bases for V and 6 bases for J; bases not matched to a gene: 7. In DNA, the CDR3 is TGTGCCAGCAGGGACAGGGCAACGGGTCAGCCCCAGCATTTT. This gives the protein CASRDRATGQPQHF.